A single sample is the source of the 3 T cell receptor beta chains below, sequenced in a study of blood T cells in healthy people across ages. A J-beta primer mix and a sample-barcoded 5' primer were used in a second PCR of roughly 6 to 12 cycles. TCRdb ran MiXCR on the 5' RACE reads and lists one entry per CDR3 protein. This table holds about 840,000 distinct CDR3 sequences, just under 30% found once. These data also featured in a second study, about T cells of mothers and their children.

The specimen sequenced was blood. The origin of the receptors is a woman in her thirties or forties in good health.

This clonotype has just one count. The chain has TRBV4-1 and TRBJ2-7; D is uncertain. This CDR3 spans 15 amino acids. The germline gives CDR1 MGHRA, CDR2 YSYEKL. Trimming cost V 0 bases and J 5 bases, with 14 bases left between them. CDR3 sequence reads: CASSQDRGSVNEQYF. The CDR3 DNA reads TGCGCCAGCAGCCAAGATCGAGGAAGTGTCAACGAGCAGTACTTC.

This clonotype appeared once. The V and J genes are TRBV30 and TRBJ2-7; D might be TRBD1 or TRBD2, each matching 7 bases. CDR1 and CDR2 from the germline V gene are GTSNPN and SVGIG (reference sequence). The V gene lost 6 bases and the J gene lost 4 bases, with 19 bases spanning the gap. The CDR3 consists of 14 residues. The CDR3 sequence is CACTNRGGFYEQYF. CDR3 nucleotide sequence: TGTGCCTGCACGAACAGGGGAGGGTTTTACGAGCAGTACTTC.

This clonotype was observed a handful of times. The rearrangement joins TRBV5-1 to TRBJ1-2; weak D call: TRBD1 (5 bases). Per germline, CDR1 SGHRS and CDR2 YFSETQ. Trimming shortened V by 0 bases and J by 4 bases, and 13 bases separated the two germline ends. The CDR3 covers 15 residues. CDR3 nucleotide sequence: TGCGCCAGCAGCTTGGCCGGGGCAGTCGGCTATGGCTACACCTTC. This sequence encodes CASSLAGAVGYGYTF.